A selection of T cell receptor beta chains follows, all from one sample in a study of blood T cells in healthy people across ages. MiXCR was run by TCRdb on the 5' RACE reads, yielding one entry per CDR3 protein. The table records some 1 million distinct CDR3 sequences, more than 40% of them present only once. The sequencing sample was made of blood. The receptors were gathered from a woman aged 60-70 years in good health. The CDR3 runs from the conserved cysteine through the conserved F or W. Each record gives: D gene, J gene, clone size, V gene, CDR3 length, CDR3 DNA, CDR3 protein. D genes are given only for firm matches. Not every row has a clone size; where given, it reads once, few, many or a size class.

TRBD2 TRBJ2-7 - TRBV29-1 15 TGCAGCGTTGGGCGTGCGGCGGGAGTAACCTACGAGCAGTACTTC CSVGRAAGVTYEQYF
TRBD1 TRBJ2-1 many TRBV11-2 15 TGTGCCAGCAGCGCACCGGGACAGGTAACATGGGAGCAGTTCTTC CASSAPGQVTWEQFF
- TRBJ2-1 - TRBV7-3 16 TGTGCCAGCAGCTTAGTTGGGGTGCGAACCTACAATGAGCAGTTCTTC CASSLVGVRTYNEQFF
TRBD2 TRBJ2-1 - TRBV12-3/TRBV12-4 16 TGTGCCAGCAGTTTTTCCGGGACTAGCGGACGATGGGGGCAGTTCTTC CASSFSGTSGRWGQFF
- TRBJ1-5 - TRBV13 15 TGTGCCAGCAGCTTAGGTCGGGGGCATTGGCAGCCCCAGCATTTT CASSLGRGHWQPQHF
- TRBJ1-2 - TRBV3-1 14 TGTGCCAGCAGCCAAGATTGGGGGGCTGGTGGCTACACCTTC CASSQDWGAGGYTF
TRBD2 TRBJ2-7 few TRBV20-1 12 TGCAGTGGGCGGGAGGGCCTCTACGAGCAGTACTTC CSGREGLYEQYF
- TRBJ2-3 few TRBV6-2/TRBV6-3 15 TGTGCCAGCAGTTATAGCGCAGGCGACACAGATACGCAGTATTTT CASSYSAGDTDTQYF
TRBD2 TRBJ2-5 - TRBV5-1 14 TGCGCCAGCAGCTTTAGGCTAGCGGAAGAGACCCAGTACTTC CASSFRLAEETQYF
- TRBJ1-5 - TRBV20-1 14 TGCAGTGCTCCAAAGCAGGGACTAAGGCAGCCCCAGCATTTT CSAPKQGLRQPQHF
- TRBJ2-3 - TRBV28 13 TGTGCCAGCAGACCATCGAGGGCAGATACGCAGTATTTT CASRPSRADTQYF
- TRBJ2-7 - TRBV27 14 TGTGCCAGCAGTTTACTGGGGCTTGACTACGAGCAGTACTTC CASSLLGLDYEQYF
- TRBJ1-4 - TRBV7-9 12 TGTGCCAGCAGCTACACGTCGGAAAAGCTGTTTTTT CASSYTSEKLFF
- TRBJ2-1 many TRBV20-1 15 TGCAGTGCTACAACCCCACTCGGATCCTACAATGAGCAGTTCTTC CSATTPLGSYNEQFF
TRBD2 TRBJ2-4 few TRBV5-1 15 TGCGCCAGCAGCTTGGGTTGGCTAGCGGTAAACATTCAGTACTTC CASSLGWLAVNIQYF
- TRBJ2-1 - TRBV7-9 14 TGTGCCAGCAGCCTGAAGGACTATAATAATGAGCAGTTCTTC CASSLKDYNNEQFF
TRBD2 TRBJ2-5 - TRBV4-1 15 TGCGCCAGCAGCCAAGATGGCCTAGCGGGAGGGTCCCAGTACTTC CASSQDGLAGGSQYF
- TRBJ2-4 few TRBV12-5 17 TGTGCTAGTGGTTTGATCCAGACGGACTTCGCAGTGTACATTCAGTACTTC CASGLIQTDFAVYIQYF
TRBD2 TRBJ2-1 - TRBV7-6 19 TGTGCCAGCAGCTCTCAACCCTCTAGCGGGAAGGGGGCCTACAATGAGCAGTTCTTC CASSSQPSSGKGAYNEQFF
TRBD1 TRBJ1-2 few TRBV27 15 TGTGCCAGCAGTTTATCGGGGACAGGGTACTATGGCTACACCTTC CASSLSGTGYYGYTF
- TRBJ2-5 few TRBV7-2 14 TGTGCCAGCAGCTCAATAGCGGACCAAGAGACCCAGTACTTC CASSSIADQETQYF
TRBD1 TRBJ2-3 - TRBV5-6 17 TGTGCCAGTAGCTTGGGACAGGGGGTGTTTATCACAGATACGCAGTATTTT CASSLGQGVFITDTQYF
- TRBJ2-1 - TRBV5-1 17 TGCGCCAGCAGCCCCGAGACTCCGGGGATCTCCTACAATGAGCAGTTCTTC CASSPETPGISYNEQFF
- TRBJ1-5 few TRBV20-1 15 TGCAGTGCTAGAGATGGTAGGACGGCCTATCAGCCCCAGCATTTT CSARDGRTAYQPQHF
- TRBJ2-1 few TRBV12-3/TRBV12-4 11 TGTGCCAGCAGAATCTACAATGAGCAGTTCTTC CASRIYNEQFF
- TRBJ1-5 - TRBV6-5 16 TGTGCCAGCAGTTACTCGGGCCAGGTTAGCAATCAGCCCCAGCATTTT CASSYSGQVSNQPQHF
- TRBJ2-5 few TRBV6-2/TRBV6-3 15 TGTGTCAGCAGTTACTCCGACACGATACAAGAGACCCAGTACTTC CVSSYSDTIQETQYF
- TRBJ2-5 - TRBV6-1 14 TGTGCCAGCAGTGAGCAGACCCAAGCGGAGACCCAGTACTTC CASSEQTQAETQYF
- TRBJ2-7 - TRBV7-6 14 TGTGCCAACAGCTTAATGGAGAGTTCCTACGAGCAGTACTTC CANSLMESSYEQYF
TRBD1 TRBJ2-7 - TRBV28 14 TGTGCCAGTCAAGGGACAGGAAACTCCTACGAGCAGTACTTC CASQGTGNSYEQYF
- TRBJ2-3 - TRBV7-3 18 TGTGCCAGCAGCGTACGGGGACCCTCGATGTCGCTCACAGATACGCAGTATTTT CASSVRGPSMSLTDTQYF
- TRBJ2-1 - TRBV25-1 11 TGTGCCAGCAGCGAGCTCGTTGAGCAGTTCTTC CASSELVEQFF
- TRBJ2-5 - TRBV5-1 16 TGCGCCAGCAGCCTGGGCGACAGTTTTTTAAAAGAGACCCAGTACTTC CASSLGDSFLKETQYF
TRBD2 TRBJ2-1 - TRBV10-2 16 TGCGCCAGCAGTGATCTGGTACGGACTAGCGGTGGTGAGCAGTTCTTC CASSDLVRTSGGEQFF
TRBD1 TRBJ2-7 - TRBV20-1 15 TGCAGTGCTAGACCATTTGGGACAGACCTCTACGAGCAGTACTTC CSARPFGTDLYEQYF
- TRBJ2-1 - TRBV7-3 14 TGTGCCAGCAGCTTTGACTTCTACGACAATGAGCAGTTCTTC CASSFDFYDNEQFF
- TRBJ2-2 - TRBV19 17 TGTGCCAGTAGTATCCCCTCTCCATTTGTGAGCACCGGGGAGCTGTTTTTT CASSIPSPFVSTGELFF
- TRBJ2-7 - TRBV12-5 14 TGTGCTAGTGGTTTGGGCCCTAGCTCCTACGAGCAGTACTTC CASGLGPSSYEQYF
TRBD1 TRBJ2-5 once TRBV27 17 TGTGCCAGCAGTTTATCGGAGGGACAGGGACTCCCCGAGACCCAGTACTTC CASSLSEGQGLPETQYF
- TRBJ2-7 few TRBV6-6 13 TGTGCCAGCAGTTTTAGCGTGGGGGGAGAGCAGTACTTC CASSFSVGGEQYF
TRBD1 TRBJ2-1 few TRBV27 15 TGTGCCAGCAGTGATACCGGGACAGGGGGTAATGAGCAGTTCTTC CASSDTGTGGNEQFF
- TRBJ2-5 many TRBV20-1 16 TGCAGTGCTAATCTTGATTGGGTGGGGAACCAAGAGACCCAGTACTTC CSANLDWVGNQETQYF
TRBD2 TRBJ2-5 - TRBV20-1 17 TGCAGTGCTAGGCCAATCGTCCCGGGACTAGCGGAAGAGACCCAGTACTTC CSARPIVPGLAEETQYF
TRBD1 TRBJ2-5 - TRBV6-1 16 TGTGCCAGCAGACTGACAGGGGTGCGAGGACAAGATACCCAGTACTTC CASRLTGVRGQDTQYF
TRBD1 TRBJ1-2 many TRBV14 13 TGTGCCAGCAGCCCCCGGACAGGGGATGGCTACACCTTC CASSPRTGDGYTF
TRBD2 TRBJ2-3 - TRBV5-1 16 TGCGCCAGCAGCCCAGAGCGGGGCTCTAGCACAGATACGCAGTATTTT CASSPERGSSTDTQYF
TRBD2 TRBJ2-1 - TRBV5-1 16 TGCGCCAGCAGCACTCTACTAGCGGGATCCAATCGGGAGCAGTTCTTC CASSTLLAGSNREQFF
- TRBJ2-1 - TRBV9 14 TGTGCCAGCAGCGTAGGGTGGTCCTACAATGAGCAGTTCTTC CASSVGWSYNEQFF
TRBD1 TRBJ1-2 - TRBV30 13 TGTGCCTGGTTACCCGAGGGACAGAGCGACCACACCTTC CAWLPEGQSDHTF
TRBD2 TRBJ2-3 - TRBV20-1 14 TGCAGTGCTAGAGGTAGACTAGCGGGCGGTACGCAGTATTTT CSARGRLAGGTQYF
- TRBJ2-5 - TRBV20-1 12 TGCAGTGCTAGCCGCAATGGGGAGACCCAGTACTTC CSASRNGETQYF
TRBD2 TRBJ2-5 few TRBV6-1 15 TGTGCCAGCAGTGAAGCGGGAGGGTGGGTGGAGACCCAGTACTTC CASSEAGGWVETQYF
TRBD1 TRBJ1-6 - TRBV4-2 17 TGTGCCAGCACACAGCAGGGACAGGGGTCCTATAATTCACCCCTCCACTTT CASTQQGQGSYNSPLHF
TRBD1 TRBJ2-1 many TRBV29-1 13 TGCAGCGTTGAAGGGGGACAGGTTACTGAGCAGTTCTTC CSVEGGQVTEQFF
- TRBJ1-5 few TRBV10-3 14 TGTGCCATCAGCGCTGGGTTAGGAAGTCAGCCCCAGCATTTT CAISAGLGSQPQHF